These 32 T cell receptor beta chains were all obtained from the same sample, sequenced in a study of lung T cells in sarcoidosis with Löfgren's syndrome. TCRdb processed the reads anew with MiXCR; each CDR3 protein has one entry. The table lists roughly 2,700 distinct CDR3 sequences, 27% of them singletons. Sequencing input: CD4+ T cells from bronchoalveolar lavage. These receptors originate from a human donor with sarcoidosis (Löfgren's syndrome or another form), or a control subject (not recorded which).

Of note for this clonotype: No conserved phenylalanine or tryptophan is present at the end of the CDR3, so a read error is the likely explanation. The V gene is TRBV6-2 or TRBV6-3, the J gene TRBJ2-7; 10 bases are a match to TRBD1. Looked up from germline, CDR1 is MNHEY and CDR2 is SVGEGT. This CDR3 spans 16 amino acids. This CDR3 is CATADRGGSSPYGQYL. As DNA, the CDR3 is TGTGCCACCGCGGACAGGGGGGGATCCAGCCCCTACGGGCAGTACCTC.

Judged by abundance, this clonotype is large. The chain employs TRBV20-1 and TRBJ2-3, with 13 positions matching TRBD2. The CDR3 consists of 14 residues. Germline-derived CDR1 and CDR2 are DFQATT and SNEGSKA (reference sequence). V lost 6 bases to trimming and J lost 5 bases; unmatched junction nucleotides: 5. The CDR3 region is CSAGLAGRRDTQYF. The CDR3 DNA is TGCAGTGCGGGACTAGCGGGGCGGAGAGATACGCAGTATTTT.

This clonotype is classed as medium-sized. This chain's CDR3 is CASSLLLNEQFF. The CDR3 nucleotides are TGTGCCAGCAGCCTCCTCCTCAATGAGCAGTTCTTC. V gene TRBV3-1 combines with J gene TRBJ2-1; D is uncertain. Trimming left V 4 bases short and J 6 bases short, with 7 bases between. The CDR3 totals 12 residues. Germline assignment: CDR1 LGHDT and CDR2 YNNKEL (reference sequence).

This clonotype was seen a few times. CDR3 region: CASSPKERGSTDTQYF. The CDR3 DNA reads as TGTGCCAGCAGCCCGAAGGAGCGGGGTAGCACAGATACGCAGTATTTT. The V call is TRBV5-4, the J call TRBJ2-3; 7 bases match TRBD2. This CDR3 contains 16 residues. CDR1 SGHNT and CDR2 YYREEE come from the germline V gene (reference sequence). Losses at the gene ends were 4 bases for V and 0 bases for J; bases not matched to a gene: 8.

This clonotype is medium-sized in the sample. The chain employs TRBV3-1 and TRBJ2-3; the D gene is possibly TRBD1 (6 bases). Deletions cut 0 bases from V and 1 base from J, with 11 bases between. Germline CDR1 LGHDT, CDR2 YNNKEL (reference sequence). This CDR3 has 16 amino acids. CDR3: CASSQDTGIRTDTQYF. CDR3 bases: TGTGCCAGCAGCCAAGATACAGGGATACGCACAGATACGCAGTATTTT.

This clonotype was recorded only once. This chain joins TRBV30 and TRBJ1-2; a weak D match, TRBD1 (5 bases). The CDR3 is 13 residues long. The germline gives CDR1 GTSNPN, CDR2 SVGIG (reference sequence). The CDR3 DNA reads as TGTACCGGGGACCTTCGAGCTAACTATGGCTACACCTTC. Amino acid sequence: CTGDLRANYGYTF.

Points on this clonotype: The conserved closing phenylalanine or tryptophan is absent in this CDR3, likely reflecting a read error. The CDR3 loop reads CATRVERATEAFS. The CDR3 DNA sequence: TGCGCCACAAGGGTAGAAAGAGCTACTGAAGCTTTCTCT. This chain uses TRBV19 with TRBJ1-1; no clear D. This CDR3 has 13 residues. CDR1 LNHDA and CDR2 SQIVND come from the germline V gene (reference sequence).

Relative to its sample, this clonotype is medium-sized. The CDR3 DNA is TGTGCCAGCAGCCGTGGACAGATGGATGGCCATGAAAAACTGTTTTTT. This sequence encodes CASSRGQMDGHEKLFF. The genes are TRBV4-2 and TRBJ1-4; tentatively, D is TRBD1 (6 bases). V gave up 4 bases and J gave up 6 bases, with 18 bases separating them. This CDR3 is built from 16 residues. Germline assignment: CDR1 LGHNA and CDR2 YNFKEQ.

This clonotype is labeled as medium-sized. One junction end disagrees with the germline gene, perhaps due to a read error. Here the CDR3 reads CVSSRQGRYEQYF. CDR3 bases: TGTGTCAGCAGTCGACAGGGTCGCTACGAGCAGTACTTC. This chain joins TRBV28 and TRBJ2-7, with 7 bases matching TRBD1. The CDR3 sequence is 13 residues long. CDR1 MDHEN and CDR2 SYDVKM come from the germline V gene.

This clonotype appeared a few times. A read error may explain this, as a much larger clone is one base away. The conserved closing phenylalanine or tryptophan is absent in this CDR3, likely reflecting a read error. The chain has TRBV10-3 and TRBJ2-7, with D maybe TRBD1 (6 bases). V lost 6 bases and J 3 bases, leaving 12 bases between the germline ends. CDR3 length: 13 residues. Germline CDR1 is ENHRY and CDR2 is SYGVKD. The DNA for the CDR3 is TGTGCCATCAGAAATGGGGGCCACTACGAGCAGTACCTC. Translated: CAIRNGGHYEQYL.

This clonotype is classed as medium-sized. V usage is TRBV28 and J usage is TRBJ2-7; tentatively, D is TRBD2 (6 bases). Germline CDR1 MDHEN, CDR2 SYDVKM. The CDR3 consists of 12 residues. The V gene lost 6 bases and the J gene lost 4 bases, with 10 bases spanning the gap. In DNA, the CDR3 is TGTGCCAGCAGCCTAGGAGGGTACGAGCAGTACTTC. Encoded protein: CASSLGGYEQYF.

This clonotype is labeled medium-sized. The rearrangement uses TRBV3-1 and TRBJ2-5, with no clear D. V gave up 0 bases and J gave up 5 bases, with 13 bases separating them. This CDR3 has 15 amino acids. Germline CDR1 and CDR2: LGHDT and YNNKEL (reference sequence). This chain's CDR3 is CASSQDNYSYETQYF. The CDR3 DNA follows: TGTGCCAGCAGCCAAGATAACTATTCGTACGAGACCCAGTACTTC.

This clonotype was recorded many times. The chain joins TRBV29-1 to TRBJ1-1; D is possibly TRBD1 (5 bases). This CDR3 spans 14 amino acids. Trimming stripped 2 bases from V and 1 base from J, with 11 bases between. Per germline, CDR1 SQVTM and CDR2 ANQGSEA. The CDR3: CSVESYRQNTEAFF. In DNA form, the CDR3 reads TGCAGCGTTGAATCTTACAGGCAGAACACTGAAGCTTTCTTT.

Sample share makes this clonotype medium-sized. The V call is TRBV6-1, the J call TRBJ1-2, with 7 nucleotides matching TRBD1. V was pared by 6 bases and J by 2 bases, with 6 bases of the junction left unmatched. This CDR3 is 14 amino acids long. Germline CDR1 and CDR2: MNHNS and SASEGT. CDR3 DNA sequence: TGTGCCAGCAGCCAAGAGGGACAGAACTATGGCTACACCTTC. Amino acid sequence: CASSQEGQNYGYTF.

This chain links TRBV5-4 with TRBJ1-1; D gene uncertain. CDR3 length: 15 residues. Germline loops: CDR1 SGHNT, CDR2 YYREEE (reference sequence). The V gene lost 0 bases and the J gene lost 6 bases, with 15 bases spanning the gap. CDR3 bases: TGTGCCAGCAGCTTGGGGGCCCCCGGGGAGGCTGAAGCTTTCTTT. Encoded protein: CASSLGAPGEAEAFF.

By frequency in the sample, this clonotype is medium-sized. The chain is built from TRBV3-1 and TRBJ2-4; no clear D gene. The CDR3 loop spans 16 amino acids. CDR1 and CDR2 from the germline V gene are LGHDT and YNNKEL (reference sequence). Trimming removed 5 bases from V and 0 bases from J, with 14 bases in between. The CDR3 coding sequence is TGTGCCAGCAGCGAAAGAGCAACTCTAGCCAAAAACATTCAGTACTTC. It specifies CASSERATLAKNIQYF.

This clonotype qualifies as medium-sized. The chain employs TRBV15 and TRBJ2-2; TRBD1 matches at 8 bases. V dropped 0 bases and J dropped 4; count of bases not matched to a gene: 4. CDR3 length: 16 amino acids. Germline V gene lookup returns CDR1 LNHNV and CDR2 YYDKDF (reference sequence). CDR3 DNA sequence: TGTGCCACCAGCAGAGATAAGGACAGGGTCACCGGGGAGCTGTTTTTT. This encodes CATSRDKDRVTGELFF.

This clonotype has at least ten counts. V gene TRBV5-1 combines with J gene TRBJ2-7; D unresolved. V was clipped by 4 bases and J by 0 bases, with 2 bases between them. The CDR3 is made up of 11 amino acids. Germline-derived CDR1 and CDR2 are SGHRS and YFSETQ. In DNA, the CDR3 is TGCGCCAGCAGCCCCTCCTACGAGCAGTACTTC. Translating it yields CASSPSYEQYF.

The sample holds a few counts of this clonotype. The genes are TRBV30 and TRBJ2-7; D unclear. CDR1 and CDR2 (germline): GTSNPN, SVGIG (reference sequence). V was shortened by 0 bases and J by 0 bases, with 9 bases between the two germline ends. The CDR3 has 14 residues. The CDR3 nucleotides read TGTGCCTGGAGTGTACCAGGTGTCTCCTACGAGCAGTACTTC. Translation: CAWSVPGVSYEQYF.

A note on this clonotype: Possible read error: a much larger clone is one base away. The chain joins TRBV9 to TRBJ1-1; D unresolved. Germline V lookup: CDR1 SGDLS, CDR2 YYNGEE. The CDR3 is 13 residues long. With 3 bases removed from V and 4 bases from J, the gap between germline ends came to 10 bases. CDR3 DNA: TGTGCCAGCAGCGCAGAAGAGAGCACTGAAGCTTTCTTT. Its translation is CASSAEESTEAFF.

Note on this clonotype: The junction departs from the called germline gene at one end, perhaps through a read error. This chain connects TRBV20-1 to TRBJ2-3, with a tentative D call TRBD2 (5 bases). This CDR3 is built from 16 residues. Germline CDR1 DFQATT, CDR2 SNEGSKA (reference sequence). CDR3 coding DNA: TGCAATGCTAGGGATGTGTCGGGGAAGGGAGCAGGTACGCAGTATTTT. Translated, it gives CNARDVSGKGAGTQYF.

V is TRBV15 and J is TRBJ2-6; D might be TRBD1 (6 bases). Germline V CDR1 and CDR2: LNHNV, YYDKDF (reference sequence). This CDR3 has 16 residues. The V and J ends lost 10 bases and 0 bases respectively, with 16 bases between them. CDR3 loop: CAISRDILSGANVLTF. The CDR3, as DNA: TGTGCCATTAGCCGGGACATTCTCTCTGGGGCCAACGTCCTGACTTTC.

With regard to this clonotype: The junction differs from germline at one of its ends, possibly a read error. CDR3 nucleotides: TGTGCCAGCAGGGAGGGAGGGACAGGGTCCACCTATGGCTGCGCCTTC. It specifies CASREGGTGSTYGCAF. This sequence joins TRBV6-5 and TRBJ1-2; 9 nucleotides line up with TRBD1. Germline CDR1 and CDR2: MNHEY and SVGAGI. There are 16 residues in the CDR3.

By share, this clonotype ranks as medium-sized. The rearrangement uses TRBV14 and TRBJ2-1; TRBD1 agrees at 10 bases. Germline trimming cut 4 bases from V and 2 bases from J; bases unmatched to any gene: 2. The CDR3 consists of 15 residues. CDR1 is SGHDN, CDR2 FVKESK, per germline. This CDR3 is CASSLGTGAYNEQFF. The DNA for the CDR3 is TGTGCCAGCAGCCTTGGGACAGGGGCCTACAATGAGCAGTTCTTC. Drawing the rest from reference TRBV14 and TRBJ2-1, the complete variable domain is EAGVTQFPSHSVIEKGQTVTLRCDPISGHDNLYWYRRVMGKEIKFLLHFVKESKQDESGMPNNRFLAERTGGTYSTLKVQPAELEDSGVYFCASSLGTGAYNEQFFGPGTRLTVL.

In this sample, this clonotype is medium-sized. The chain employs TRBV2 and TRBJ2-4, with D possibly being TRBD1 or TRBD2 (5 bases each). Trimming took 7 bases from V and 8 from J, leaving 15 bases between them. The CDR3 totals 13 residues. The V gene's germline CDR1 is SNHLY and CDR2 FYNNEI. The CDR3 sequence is CASTPTEGDIQYF. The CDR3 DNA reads TGTGCCAGCACCCCGACAGAGGGAGACATTCAGTACTTC.

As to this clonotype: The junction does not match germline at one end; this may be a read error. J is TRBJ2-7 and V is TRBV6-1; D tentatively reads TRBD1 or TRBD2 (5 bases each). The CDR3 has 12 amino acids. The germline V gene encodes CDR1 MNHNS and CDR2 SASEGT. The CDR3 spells CASRTGGYGQYF. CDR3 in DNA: TGTGCCAGCAGAACAGGAGGATACGGGCAGTACTTC.

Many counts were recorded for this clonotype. The CDR3 region is CASSSNAYEQYF. Here the CDR3 DNA reads TGTGCCAGCAGCTCAAATGCCTACGAGCAGTACTTC. The chain uses TRBV7-9 and TRBJ2-7, with D uncertain. V was pared by 4 bases and J by 2 bases, with 6 bases between. The CDR3 is 12 amino acids. Looked up from germline, CDR1 is SEHNR and CDR2 is FQNEAQ (reference sequence).

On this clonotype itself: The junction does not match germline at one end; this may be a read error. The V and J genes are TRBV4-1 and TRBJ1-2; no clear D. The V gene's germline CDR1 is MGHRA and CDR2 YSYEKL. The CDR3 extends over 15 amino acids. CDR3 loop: CARSQDSLGGNGCTF. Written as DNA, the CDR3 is TGCGCCCGCAGCCAAGACTCCCTTGGTGGCAATGGCTGCACCTTC.

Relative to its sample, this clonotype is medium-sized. CDR3 in amino acids: CARRDHGYTF. The CDR3 region has the DNA TGTGCCCGCCGGGACCATGGCTACACCTTC. The chain recombines TRBV2 with TRBJ1-2, with a weak D call TRBD1 (5 bases). CDR1 and CDR2 from the germline V gene are SNHLY and FYNNEI. The CDR3 contains 10 residues. Trimming shortened V by 11 bases and J by 6 bases, and 10 bases separated the two germline ends. The full variable domain, completed using reference TRBV2 and TRBJ1-2, is EPEVTQTPSHQVTQMGQEVILRCVPISNHLYFYWYRQILGQKVEFLVSFYNNEISEKSEIFDDQFSVERPDGSNFTLKIRSTKLEDSAMYFCARRDHGYTFGSGTRLTVV.

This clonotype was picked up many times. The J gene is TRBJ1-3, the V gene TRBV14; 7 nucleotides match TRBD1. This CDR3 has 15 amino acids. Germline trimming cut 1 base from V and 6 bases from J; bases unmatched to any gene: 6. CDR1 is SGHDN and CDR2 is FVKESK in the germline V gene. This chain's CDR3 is CASSQAGTVVNTIYF. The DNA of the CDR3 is TGTGCCAGCAGCCAAGCCGGGACAGTCGTAAACACCATATATTTT.

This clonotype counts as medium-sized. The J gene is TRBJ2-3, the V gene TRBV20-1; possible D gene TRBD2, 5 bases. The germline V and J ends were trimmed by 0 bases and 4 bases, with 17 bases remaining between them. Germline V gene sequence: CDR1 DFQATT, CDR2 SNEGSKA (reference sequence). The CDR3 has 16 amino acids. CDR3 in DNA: TGCAGTGCTAGAGATGTGTCGGGGAAGGGAGCAGATACGCAGTATTTT. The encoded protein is CSARDVSGKGADTQYF.

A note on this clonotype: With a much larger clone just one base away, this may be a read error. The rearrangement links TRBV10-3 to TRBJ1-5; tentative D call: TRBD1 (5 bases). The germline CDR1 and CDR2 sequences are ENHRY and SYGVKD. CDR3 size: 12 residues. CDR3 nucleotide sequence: TGTGCCACCAGTGATGGGGGGCAGCCCCAGCATTTT. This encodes CATSDGGQPQHF.